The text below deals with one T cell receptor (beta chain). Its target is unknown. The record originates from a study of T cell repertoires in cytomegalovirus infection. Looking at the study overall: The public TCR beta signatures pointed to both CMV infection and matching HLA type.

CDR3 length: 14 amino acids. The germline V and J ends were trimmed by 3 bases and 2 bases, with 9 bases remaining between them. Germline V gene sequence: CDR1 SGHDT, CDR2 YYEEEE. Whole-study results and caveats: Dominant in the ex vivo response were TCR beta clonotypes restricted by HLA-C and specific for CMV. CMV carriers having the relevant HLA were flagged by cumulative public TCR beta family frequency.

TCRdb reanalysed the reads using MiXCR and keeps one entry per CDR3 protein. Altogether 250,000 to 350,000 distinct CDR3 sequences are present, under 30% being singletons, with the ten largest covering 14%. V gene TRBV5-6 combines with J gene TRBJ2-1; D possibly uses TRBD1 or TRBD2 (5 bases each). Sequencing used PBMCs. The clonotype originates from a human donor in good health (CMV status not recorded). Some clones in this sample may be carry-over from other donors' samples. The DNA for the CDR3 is TGTGCCAGCAGCTCGTGGGGGACCTACAATGAGCAGTTCTTC. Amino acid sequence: CASSSWGTYNEQFF.